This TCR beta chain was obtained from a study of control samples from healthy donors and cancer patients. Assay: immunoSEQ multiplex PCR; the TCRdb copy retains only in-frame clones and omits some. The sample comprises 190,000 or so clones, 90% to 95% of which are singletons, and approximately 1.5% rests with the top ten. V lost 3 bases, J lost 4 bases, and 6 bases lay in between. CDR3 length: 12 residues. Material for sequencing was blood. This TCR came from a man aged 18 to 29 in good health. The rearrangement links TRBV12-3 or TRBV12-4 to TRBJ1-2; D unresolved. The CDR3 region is CASSFRGYGYTF. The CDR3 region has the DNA TGTGCCAGCAGTTTTCGGGGCTATGGCTACACCTTC.